This T cell receptor beta chain was identified during a study of early T cells in non-severe SARS-CoV-2 infection. Study information: Whole-blood bulk RNA, unsorted, was sequenced, and chains were unpaired.

Separate cDNA molecules each had unique molecular identifiers attached to them. One entry per CDR3 protein results from TCRdb running MiXCR on the 5' RACE reads. The data hold 60,000 to 75,000 distinct CDR3 sequences, with 10% to 15% observed a single time. In this sample, this clonotype turned up a few times. This clonotype was obtained from an adult who was a healthcare worker with PCR-confirmed SARS-CoV-2 infection or an uninfected control (not recorded which). Sequenced here: whole blood, sampled at baseline.

The CDR3 is CASRGRPAYGYTF. The CDR3, as DNA: TGTGCCAGCAGGGGACGGCCAGCTTATGGCTACACCTTC. The V gene is TRBV27, the J gene TRBJ1-2; possibly TRBD1 for D (5 bases). V was cut by 6 bases and J by 5 bases, with 13 bases left in between. The CDR3 covers 13 residues. Germline V CDR1 and CDR2: MNHEY, SMNVEV (reference sequence).